This paragraph covers one T cell receptor (beta chain) sequence. Sequence at one end of the junction differs from germline and may be a read error. This specimen belongs to a study of blood T cell repertoires in COVID-19. Profiled with immunoSEQ multiplex PCR; TCRdb holds only in-frame clones, not every one. Among roughly 250,000 clones listed, 70% to 90% were seen once. The CDR3 loop spans 8 amino acids. Germline V lookup: CDR1 SGHRS, CDR2 YFSETQ. The source of this sequence is a woman aged 30 to 39 with COVID-19, enrolled during active disease. V is TRBV5-1 and J is TRBJ2-4; 7 positions agree with TRBD2. Sequenced: peripheral blood. Here the CDR3 reads CASSWGGF. The CDR3 bases are TGCGCCAGCAGCTGGGGGGGCTTC.